Each of the 32 T cell receptor beta chains below was sequenced from the same sample in a study of T cell responses to AZD1222 COVID-19 vaccine. TCRdb's copy holds only in-frame clones and misses some; the assay was immunoSEQ multiplex PCR. The sample contains 100,000 to 150,000 clones, around 89% of which appear only once. Sequences were derived from peripheral blood, sampled on day 0 of MenACWY control vaccination. The receptors here all came from an adult in good health.

For this clone: A junction end diverges from the germline sequence, so it may reflect a read error. The V call is TRBV12-3 or TRBV12-4, the J call TRBJ2-1; D unclear. The CDR3 spans 10 residues. This CDR3 is CASSFALSVF. The CDR3, as DNA: TGTGCCAGCAGTTTTGCCCTATCGGTCTTC.

This rearrangement joins TRBV5-4 to TRBJ2-2; D gene unclear. This CDR3 has 15 residues. V lost 1 base and J 3 bases, leaving 10 bases between the germline ends. CDR1 and CDR2 (germline): SGHNT, YYREEE (reference sequence). The CDR3 bases are TGTGCCAGCAGCTTGTCCAGCCTTGACACCGGGGAGCTGTTTTTT. Translated, it gives CASSLSSLDTGELFF.

The CDR3 DNA sequence: TGTGCCACCGGGACAGGGAACCAGCCCCAGCATTTT. Encoded protein: CATGTGNQPQHF. V and J are TRBV24-1 and TRBJ1-5, with 9 bases fitting TRBD1. This CDR3 is 12 amino acids long. Trimming cost V 9 bases and J 7 bases; bases outside gene matches: 3. Germline V gene lookup returns CDR1 KGHDR and CDR2 SFDVKD.

V and J are TRBV2 and TRBJ1-5, with D possibly being TRBD1 (6 bases). The length of the CDR3 is 14 residues. V shed 7 bases and J shed 0 bases, with 10 bases lying between them. Germline V lookup: CDR1 SNHLY, CDR2 FYNNEI. The CDR3 region is CASTAGDSNQPQHF. CDR3 coding DNA: TGTGCCAGCACGGCAGGGGATAGCAATCAGCCCCAGCATTTT.

The J gene is TRBJ1-5, the V gene TRBV2, with unresolved D. V lost 1 base and J lost 0, with 7 bases in between. Germline V gene data show CDR1 as SNHLY and CDR2 as FYNNEI. The CDR3 is made up of 15 amino acids. CDR3 coding DNA: TGTGCCAGCAGTGAAGTGGTTGTTAGCAATCAGCCCCAGCATTTT. Translated: CASSEVVVSNQPQHF.

J is TRBJ2-5 and V is TRBV25-1; maybe TRBD2 (5 bases). CDR1 is MGHDK and CDR2 is SYGVNS in the germline V gene. Trimming removed 1 base from V and 4 bases from J, with 10 bases in between. The CDR3 extends over 14 amino acids. CDR3 sequence (DNA): TGTGCCAGCAGTGAATGGAGGCCGGGAGAGACCCAGTACTTC. It specifies CASSEWRPGETQYF.

The chain recombines TRBV19 with TRBJ1-2; a possible D gene is TRBD1 (5 bases). The CDR3 runs 15 residues. V gave up 3 bases and J gave up 4 bases, with 15 bases separating them. Germline V gene lookup returns CDR1 LNHDA and CDR2 SQIVND (reference sequence). CDR3 in amino acids: CASSIGAAGGYGYTF. CDR3 nucleotide sequence: TGTGCCAGTAGTATTGGGGCGGCAGGAGGCTATGGCTACACCTTC.

This clone has only one observation. The gene calls are TRBV2 and TRBJ1-5; 7 nucleotides line up with TRBD1. CDR3 length equals 15 residues. J gave up 2 bases and V 5 bases, and 6 bases lay outside the gene matches. Germline V CDR1 and CDR2: SNHLY, FYNNEI. In DNA, the CDR3 is TGTGCCAGCAGTCCACAGGGGTTGGGCAATCAGCCCCAGCATTTT. It codes for CASSPQGLGNQPQHF.

This sequence joins TRBV2 and TRBJ1-2; 9 positions match TRBD1. This CDR3 contains 15 residues. Germline V gene data show CDR1 as SNHLY and CDR2 as FYNNEI. Trimming at V came to 6 bases and at J to 5 bases, leaving 10 bases not matched to a gene. CDR3 loop: CASSLLQGAGYGYTF. As DNA, the CDR3 is TGTGCCAGCAGCCTACTACAGGGGGCGGGATATGGCTACACCTTC.

The CDR3 loop is CASSLDLQGRGYTF. The CDR3 region has the DNA TGTGCCAGCAGCTTAGACTTGCAGGGGCGAGGCTACACCTTC. The chain is built from TRBV11-2 and TRBJ1-2, with D perhaps matching TRBD1 (6 bases). This CDR3 comprises 14 residues. V lost 0 bases, J lost 8 bases, and 13 bases lay in between. CDR1 and CDR2 (germline): SGHAT, FQNNGV.

The V and J genes are TRBV19 and TRBJ1-5, with no clear D. V was shortened by 5 bases and J by 4 bases, with 6 bases between the two germline ends. This CDR3 region has 12 residues. Germline V CDR1 and CDR2: LNHDA, SQIVND (reference sequence). The CDR3 region has the DNA TGTGCCAGTAGTCCGCTTAATCAGCCCCAGCATTTT. This codes for CASSPLNQPQHF.

This rearrangement joins TRBV6-5 to TRBJ2-1, with D perhaps being TRBD1 or TRBD2 (5 bases each). Germline V gene lookup returns CDR1 MNHEY and CDR2 SVGAGI. V dropped 10 bases and J dropped 2 bases, with 12 bases sitting between them. The CDR3 loop spans 13 amino acids. The CDR3 region has the DNA TGTGCCACCCAATGGGGGACCTACAATGAGCAGTTCTTC. The encoded protein is CATQWGTYNEQFF.

On this clone: The sample carries other DNA sequences with the same CDR3. V gene TRBV4-2 combines with J gene TRBJ1-1; the D is unclear. Germline loops: CDR1 LGHNA, CDR2 YNFKEQ. There are 14 residues in the CDR3. V lost 1 base and J lost 2, with 8 bases in between. In DNA, the CDR3 is TGTGCCAGCAGCCAAGGGGCCGTCAACACTGAAGCTTTCTTT. Translation: CASSQGAVNTEAFF.

This chain joins TRBV5-8 and TRBJ1-6, with 7 bases fitting TRBD1. The CDR3 covers 15 residues. Germline CDR1 and CDR2: SGHTS and YDEGEE. V shed 5 bases, J shed 5 bases, and the junction held 7 bases outside the gene matches. The CDR3 region has the DNA TGTGCCAGCAGACTTTCGGGACAGCATAATTCACCCCTCCACTTT. Translating gives CASRLSGQHNSPLHF.

The chain uses TRBV6-6 and TRBJ2-3, with unresolved D. The V and J ends lost 2 bases and 2 bases respectively, with 8 bases between them. This CDR3 is 14 amino acids long. In germline, CDR1 is MNHNY, CDR2 SVGAGI (reference sequence). The CDR3 loop reads CASSYPQTTDTQYF. The CDR3 DNA sequence: TGTGCCAGCAGTTACCCCCAGACCACAGATACGCAGTATTTT.

This rearrangement joins TRBV11-3 to TRBJ2-6; D possibly corresponds to TRBD2 (6 bases). This CDR3 has 16 amino acids. V was pared by 5 bases and J by 1 base, with 12 bases between. The germline V gene has CDR1 SGHNT and CDR2 YENEEA. The CDR3 DNA reads TGTGCCAGCAGCCCAGCGGGCGGGTCTGGGGCCAACGTCCTGACTTTC. Translating it yields CASSPAGGSGANVLTF.

CDR3 bases: TGTGCCAGCAGCTTACCGGGACTGAGGGGCAATGAGCAGTTCTTC. It yields the protein CASSLPGLRGNEQFF. The V and J genes are TRBV5-6 and TRBJ2-1, with D tentatively TRBD2 (6 bases). The CDR3 totals 15 residues. The V and J ends lost 2 bases and 6 bases respectively, with 15 bases between them. Germline loops: CDR1 SGHDT, CDR2 YYEEEE.

This chain links TRBV29-1 with TRBJ2-1; the D call may be TRBD1 or TRBD2 (5 bases each). The CDR3 loop spans 13 amino acids. Trimming took 8 bases from V and 4 from J, leaving 15 bases between them. CDR1 and CDR2 from the germline V gene are SQVTM and ANQGSEA. CDR3 sequence reads: CSSPGTVYNEQFF. The CDR3 DNA follows: TGCAGCTCTCCCGGGACGGTATACAATGAGCAGTTCTTC.

The CDR3 loop is CASGLGQIYGYTF. The CDR3 DNA is TGTGCCAGTGGCTTAGGACAGATCTATGGCTACACCTTC. The chain has TRBV12-3 or TRBV12-4 and TRBJ1-2; D may be TRBD1 (6 bases). There are 13 residues in the CDR3. The V end lost 9 bases, the J end lost 4 bases, and 15 bases lay between the germline ends.

In nucleotides, the CDR3 is TGTGCCAGCAGCCAGGACACCGTCTCTGGGGCCAACGTCCTGACTTTC. Encoded protein: CASSQDTVSGANVLTF. The gene calls are TRBV7-9 and TRBJ2-6, with D possibly TRBD1 on 5 matching bases. CDR3 length: 16 residues. Per the germline V gene, CDR1 is SEHNR and CDR2 is FQNEAQ (reference sequence). V dropped 5 bases and J dropped 0 bases, with 11 bases sitting between them.

V and J are TRBV2 and TRBJ2-3, with 7 bases that match TRBD2. With V trimmed by 4 bases and J by 0 bases, 4 bases remained unmatched. Germline-derived CDR1 and CDR2 are SNHLY and FYNNEI. The CDR3 runs to 15 residues. The CDR3 coding sequence is TGTGCCAGCAGTGCCGAGGGAGGGAGCACAGATACGCAGTATTTT. As protein: CASSAEGGSTDTQYF.

The chain recombines TRBV30 with TRBJ2-3; 8 bases match TRBD1. The CDR3 has 15 amino acids. Unmatched junction bases numbered 6, after V lost 1 base and J lost 3 bases. Germline assignment: CDR1 GTSNPN and CDR2 SVGIG (reference sequence). CDR3 amino acids: CAWSGGTGRTDTQYF. CDR3 DNA sequence: TGTGCCTGGAGTGGAGGGACAGGTAGAACAGATACGCAGTATTTT.

This chain connects TRBV11-3 to TRBJ2-5; tentative D call: TRBD2 (6 bases). The CDR3 runs 14 residues. The germline gives CDR1 SGHNT, CDR2 YENEEA. Trimming removed 4 bases at V and 5 bases at J, with 14 bases between. The CDR3 loop reads CASSSVRGSETQYF. In nucleotides, the CDR3 is TGTGCCAGCAGCTCCGTACGGGGGTCCGAGACCCAGTACTTC.

The gene calls are TRBV29-1 and TRBJ2-1; 10 bases agree with TRBD1. J was trimmed by 10 bases and V by 4 bases; bases with no gene match: 13. The germline V gene has CDR1 SQVTM and CDR2 ANQGSEA. CDR3 length: 15 residues. This chain's CDR3 is CSVAPGQGSTMEQFF. In DNA, the CDR3 is TGCAGCGTTGCGCCGGGACAGGGGTCCACAATGGAGCAGTTCTTC.

The chain links TRBV5-8 to TRBJ1-2; D is ambiguous. The CDR3 sequence is 15 residues long. The germline V gene encodes CDR1 SGHTS and CDR2 YDEGEE. Trimming cost V 0 bases and J 4 bases, with 13 bases left between them. The CDR3 DNA is TGTGCCAGCAGCTTGGGAGGTGTAAGGAGCTATGGCTACACCTTC. Translating it yields CASSLGGVRSYGYTF.

This rearrangement joins TRBV4-3 to TRBJ2-1, with 7 nucleotides matching TRBD2. The ends lost 4 bases at V and 5 bases at J; junction bases unmatched: 11. The CDR3 extends over 16 amino acids. CDR1 LGHNA and CDR2 YSLEER come from the germline V gene. The DNA for the CDR3 is TGCGCCAGCAGCCTGAACAGCGGGATTGCCCACAATGAGCAGTTCTTC. Protein product: CASSLNSGIAHNEQFF.

This clone has only one observation. This chain links TRBV19 with TRBJ2-1; no firm D call. V lost 2 bases, J lost 2 bases, and 10 bases lay in between. Germline V lookup: CDR1 LNHDA, CDR2 SQIVND (reference sequence). CDR3 length equals 15 residues. CDR3 amino acids: CASSISLPAYNEQFF. Written as DNA, the CDR3 is TGTGCCAGTAGTATATCACTTCCGGCCTACAATGAGCAGTTCTTC.

The V and J genes are TRBV18 and TRBJ2-3; 7 nucleotides align to TRBD2. Looked up from germline, CDR1 is KGHSH and CDR2 is LQKENI. The CDR3 covers 16 residues. Germline trimming cut 8 bases from V and 2 bases from J; bases unmatched to any gene: 13. The CDR3 DNA reads TGTGCCAGCACCGATATTGGGGGAGGGCCCACAGATACGCAGTATTTT. This encodes CASTDIGGGPTDTQYF.

The chain recombines TRBV7-9 with TRBJ1-5; D gene unclear. The V end was cut by 1 base, the J end by 0 bases, with 7 bases between. CDR3 length equals 15 residues. The V gene's germline CDR1 is SEHNR and CDR2 FQNEAQ (reference sequence). The CDR3 DNA follows: TGTGCCAGCAGCTTAGATTTAGGTAGCAATCAGCCCCAGCATTTT. This codes for CASSLDLGSNQPQHF.

The chain employs TRBV7-3 and TRBJ2-5; D might be TRBD1 or TRBD2, each matching 5 bases. CDR1 and CDR2 from the germline V gene are SGHTA and FQGTGA. Trimming stripped 1 base from V and 3 bases from J, with 21 bases between. This CDR3 comprises 18 residues. The CDR3 nucleotides are TGTGCCAGCAGCTTAAATCCAGTGGACTCCTTGGGGGAAGAGACCCAGTACTTC. It is translated as CASSLNPVDSLGEETQYF.

The chain joins TRBV3-1 (or the pseudogene TRBV3-2) to TRBJ1-1, with a weak D call TRBD1 (6 bases). V lost 1 base and J 7 bases, leaving 13 bases between the germline ends. The length of the CDR3 is 14 residues. Germline V gene sequence: CDR1 LGHDT, CDR2 YNNKEL (reference sequence). This CDR3 is CASSQGGSQGEAFF. The CDR3 DNA follows: TGTGCCAGCAGCCAAGGAGGGTCACAGGGTGAAGCTTTCTTT.

The J gene is TRBJ2-1, the V gene TRBV6-5; 8 positions match TRBD2. V lost 8 bases, J lost 9 bases, and 9 bases stayed unmatched. The CDR3 sequence is 13 residues long. CDR1 and CDR2 (germline): MNHEY, SVGAGI. The CDR3: CASHDLAGVEQFF. In nucleotides, the CDR3 is TGTGCCAGCCACGATCTAGCGGGTGTTGAGCAGTTCTTC.